This T cell receptor beta chain was identified in a study of T cell clonotyping in hematopoietic cell transplantation. Comment on this clone: The antigen remains unidentified.

The V and J ends lost 6 bases and 5 bases respectively, with 17 bases between them. Germline CDR1 MNHNY, CDR2 SVGAGI (reference sequence). The CDR3 runs 14 residues. Profiling relied on immunoSEQ multiplex PCR, and the TCRdb table lists in-frame clones only, not all of them. This sample yields roughly 40,000 clones, of which about 96% are seen a single time; approximately 0.9% belongs to the top ten. Findings and limits, study-wide: Recipient TCR diversity dropped after transplant; expanded clonotypes rose from day 30 to 180. At the given depth, recipient repertoires were over 97% de novo clonotypes.

This chain joins TRBV6-6 and TRBJ2-7, with D perhaps matching TRBD2 (6 bases). Specimen: peripheral blood mononuclear cells. This receptor was obtained from a man under 40 in good health. Some clones in this sample may be carry-over from other donors' samples. The CDR3 sequence: CASSVSGEFNEQYF. The CDR3, as DNA: TGTGCCAGCAGCGTTAGCGGAGAATTTAACGAGCAGTACTTC.